The rows below give T cell receptor beta chains drawn from one sample of a study of shared clonotypes between healthy human individuals. Some clones are missing from TCRdb's copy, which holds only in-frame ones; the method was immunoSEQ multiplex PCR. The sample lists some 1,100,000 clones, around 78% occurring once. Sequencing input: memory CD4+ T cells from PBMCs. These receptor sequences come from a man between 18 and 35 years old in good health. Some clones in this sample may be carry-over from other donors' samples. The CDR3 runs from the conserved cysteine through the conserved F or W. The D gene is left open where the match is weak. Rows may omit the clone size; those that give it use once, few, many or a size class.

j_call	d_call	v_call	clone_size	cdr3_aa	cdr3_nt
TRBJ2-7	NA	TRBV28	NA	CASSLERLMSSYEQYF	TGTGCCAGCAGTTTAGAAAGACTTATGAGCTCCTACGAGCAGTACTTC
TRBJ2-3	NA	TRBV18	few	CASSPSTDTQYF	TGTGCCAGCTCACCCTCCACAGATACGCAGTATTTT
TRBJ2-1	TRBD1	TRBV7-2	NA	CASSNDRGSEQFF	TGTGCCAGCAGCAACGACAGGGGTAGTGAGCAGTTCTTC
TRBJ2-3	TRBD2	TRBV2	NA	CASSGGSGRAGTDTQYF	TGTGCCAGCAGTGGAGGGAGCGGGAGGGCCGGAACAGATACGCAGTATTTT
TRBJ2-4	NA	TRBV6-1	NA	CASERQGGRNIQYF	TGTGCCAGCGAAAGACAGGGAGGAAGAAACATTCAGTACTTC
TRBJ2-1	NA	TRBV5-1	few	CASSPWGGQGEQFF	TGCGCCAGCAGCCCCTGGGGGGGGCAGGGTGAGCAGTTCTTC
TRBJ2-3	NA	TRBV6-6	NA	CASSRGIDADTQYF	TGTGCCAGCAGCCGGGGGATTGATGCAGATACGCAGTATTTT
TRBJ2-1	NA	TRBV6-6	NA	CASSTTGTGSLGQFF	TGTGCCAGCAGCACTACCGGGACTGGGTCTCTTGGGCAGTTCTTC
TRBJ1-1	NA	TRBV28	NA	CASSKRPTEAFF	TGTGCCAGCAGTAAGAGGCCCACTGAAGCTTTCTTT
TRBJ2-7	NA	TRBV7-9	NA	CASSRDTYEQYF	TGTGCCAGCAGCCGCGACACCTACGAGCAGTACTTC
TRBJ2-3	NA	TRBV7-9	once	CASSFAEGGDTQYF	TGTGCCAGCAGCTTCGCGGAGGGGGGAGATACGCAGTATTTT
TRBJ2-7	NA	TRBV18	NA	CASSPTRRGYEQYF	TGTGCCAGCTCACCAACTCGTAGGGGCTACGAGCAGTACTTC
TRBJ2-2	NA	TRBV4-2	many	CASSRRTGETGELFF	TGTGCCAGCAGCCGCCGAACAGGAGAAACCGGGGAGCTGTTTTTT
TRBJ1-3	NA	TRBV7-6	NA	CASSLATHTGSGNTIYF	TGTGCCAGCAGCTTAGCTACCCATACAGGGAGTGGAAACACCATATATTTT
TRBJ1-3	NA	TRBV5-4	few	CASSLDGNTIYF	TGTGCCAGCAGCTTGGATGGAAACACCATATATTTT
TRBJ2-2	NA	TRBV6-1	NA	CASSAMGAATGELFF	TGTGCCAGCAGCGCGATGGGCGCAGCCACCGGGGAGCTGTTTTTT
TRBJ2-7	TRBD1	TRBV5-6	NA	CASSSDRAYEQYF	TGTGCCAGCAGCAGCGACAGGGCCTACGAGCAGTACTTC
TRBJ2-1	NA	TRBV27	NA	CASKDSFFYNEQFF	TGTGCCAGCAAGGACTCATTTTTCTACAATGAGCAGTTCTTC